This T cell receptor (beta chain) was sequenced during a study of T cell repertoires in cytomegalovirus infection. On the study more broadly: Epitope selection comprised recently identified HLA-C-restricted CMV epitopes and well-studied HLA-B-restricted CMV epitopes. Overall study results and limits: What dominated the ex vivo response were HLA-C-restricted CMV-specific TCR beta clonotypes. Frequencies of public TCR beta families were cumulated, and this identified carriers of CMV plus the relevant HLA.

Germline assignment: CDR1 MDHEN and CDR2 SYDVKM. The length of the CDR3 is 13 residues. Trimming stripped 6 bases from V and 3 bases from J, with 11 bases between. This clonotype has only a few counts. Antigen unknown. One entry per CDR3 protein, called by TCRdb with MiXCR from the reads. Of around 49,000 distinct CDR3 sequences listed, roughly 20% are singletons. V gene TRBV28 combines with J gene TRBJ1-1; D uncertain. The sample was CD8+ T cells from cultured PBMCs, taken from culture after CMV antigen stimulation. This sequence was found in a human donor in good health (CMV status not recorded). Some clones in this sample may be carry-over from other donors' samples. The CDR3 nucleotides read TGTGCCAGCAGCGCCCGGTGGTACACTGAAGCTTTCTTT. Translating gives CASSARWYTEAFF. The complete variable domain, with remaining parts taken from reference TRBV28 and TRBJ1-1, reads DVKVTQSSRYLVKRTGEKVFLECVQDMDHENMFWYRQDPGLGLRLIYFSYDVKMKEKGDIPEGYSVSREKKERFSLILESASTNQTSMYLCASSARWYTEAFFGQGTRLTVV.